A single sample is the source of the 3 T cell receptor beta chains below, sequenced in a study of cytomegalovirus exposure and HLA in healthy donors. The PCR had 60 Vbeta and 13 Jbeta primers. Libraries were prepared by immunoSEQ multiplex PCR; TCRdb keeps only in-frame clonotypes and omits some of them. The sample has 100,000 or so clones; 81% are singletons. The sequenced sample consisted of PBMCs. Source of these receptors: a human donor in good health.

In this sample, this clone turned up a few times. This rearrangement joins TRBV28 to TRBJ1-2, with TRBD1 matching over 8 bases. Losses at the gene ends were 6 bases for V and 4 bases for J; bases not matched to a gene: 7. This CDR3 has 14 residues. Germline CDR1 reads MDHEN; CDR2 reads SYDVKM. For the CDR3, the DNA is TGTGCCAGCAGGGATCCGACAGGGGTCTATGGCTACACCTTC. Translation: CASRDPTGVYGYTF.

The CDR3 DNA sequence: TGCGCCAGCAGTCGTATGTTTCGGAACCAGGGAGGAGTCACTGAAGCTTTCTTT. It encodes CASSRMFRNQGGVTEAFF. The V gene is TRBV23-1, the J gene TRBJ1-1, with D possibly being TRBD1 (5 bases). TRBV23-1 is an ORF, with its function uncertain. The CDR3 length is 18 residues. Deletions cut 4 bases from V and 4 bases from J, with 25 bases between.

The chain uses TRBV5-6 and TRBJ1-3; 7 positions agree with TRBD1. Germline V CDR1 and CDR2: SGHDT, YYEEEE. The V segment lost 1 base and the J segment 9 bases; nucleotides outside the gene matches: 7. The CDR3 spans 14 residues. For the CDR3, the DNA is TGTGCCAGCAGCTTGAGGGGGCCTGGGGCCACCATATATTTT. It codes for CASSLRGPGATIYF.